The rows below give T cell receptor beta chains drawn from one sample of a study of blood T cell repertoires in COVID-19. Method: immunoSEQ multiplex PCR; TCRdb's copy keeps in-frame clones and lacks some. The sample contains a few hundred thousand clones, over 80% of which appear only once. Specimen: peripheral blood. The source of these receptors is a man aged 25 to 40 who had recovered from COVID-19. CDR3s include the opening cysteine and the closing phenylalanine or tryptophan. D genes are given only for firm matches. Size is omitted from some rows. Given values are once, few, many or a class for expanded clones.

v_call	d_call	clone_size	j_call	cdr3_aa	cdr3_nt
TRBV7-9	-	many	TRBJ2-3	CASSSMDWGTDTQYF	TGTGCCAGCAGCTCAATGGACTGGGGCACAGATACGCAGTATTTT
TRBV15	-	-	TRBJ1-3	CATSRDTGSLSGNTIYF	TGTGCCACCAGCAGAGATACGGGGTCCTTATCCGGAAACACCATATATTTT
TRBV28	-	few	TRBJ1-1	CASSRHTSEAFF	TGTGCCAGCAGCAGACATACGAGTGAAGCTTTCTTT
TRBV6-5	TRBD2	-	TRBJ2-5	CASSYISGGRETQYF	TGTGCCAGCAGTTACATCAGCGGGGGGCGAGAGACCCAGTACTTC
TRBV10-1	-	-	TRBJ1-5	CASRTVSPTIGQPQHF	TGCGCCAGCAGGACAGTTTCCCCCACAATTGGCCAGCCCCAGCATTTT
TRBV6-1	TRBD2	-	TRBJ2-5	CASSEVWRGGQETQYF	TGTGCCAGCAGTGAAGTTTGGCGGGGGGGTCAAGAGACCCAGTACTTC
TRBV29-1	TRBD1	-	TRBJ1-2	CSVEERDRGYGYTF	TGCAGCGTTGAAGAGAGGGACAGGGGCTATGGCTACACCTTC
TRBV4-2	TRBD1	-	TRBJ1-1	CASSVRQGETEAFF	TGTGCCAGCAGCGTCCGACAGGGGGAGACTGAAGCTTTCTTT
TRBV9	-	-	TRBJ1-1	CASSTPGGGKAFF	TGTGCCAGCAGCACCCCCGGTGGAGGCAAAGCTTTCTTT
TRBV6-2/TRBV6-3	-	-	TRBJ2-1	CASSYSPSNEQFF	TGTGCCAGCAGTTACTCGCCCAGCAATGAGCAGTTCTTC
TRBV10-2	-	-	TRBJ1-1	CASSKGQRGNTEAFF	TGCGCCAGCAGTAAAGGACAGCGGGGGAACACTGAAGCTTTCTTT
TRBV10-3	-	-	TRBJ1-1	CAISDWGGNTEAFF	TGTGCCATCAGTGATTGGGGGGGCAACACTGAAGCTTTCTTT
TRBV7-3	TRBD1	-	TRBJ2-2	CASSSWTGVGGELFF	TGTGCCAGCAGCTCGTGGACAGGGGTCGGCGGGGAGCTGTTTTTT
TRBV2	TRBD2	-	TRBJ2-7	CASSVRGGGAYEQYF	TGTGCCAGCAGTGTACGCGGCGGGGGGGCCTACGAGCAGTACTTC
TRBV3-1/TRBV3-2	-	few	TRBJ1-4	CASSPQDTGGKLFF	TGTGCCAGCAGCCCCCAGGACACCGGTGGAAAACTGTTTTTT
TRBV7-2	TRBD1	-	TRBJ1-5	CASSFRDREPQHF	TGTGCCAGCAGCTTCCGGGACAGGGAGCCCCAGCATTTT
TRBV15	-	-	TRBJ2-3	CATSQTGRAQYF	TGTGCCACCAGCCAAACGGGAAGAGCGCAGTATTTT
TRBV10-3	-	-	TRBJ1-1	CAISALSRGDTEAFF	TGTGCCATCAGTGCACTCTCCCGGGGGGACACTGAAGCTTTCTTT
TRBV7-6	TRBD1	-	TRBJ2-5	CASSLGTGVMETQYF	TGTGCCAGCAGCCTGGGGACAGGGGTAATGGAGACCCAGTACTTC
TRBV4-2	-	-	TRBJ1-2	CASSQALNSANYGYTF	TGTGCCAGCAGCCAAGCTTTGAATAGTGCTAACTATGGCTACACCTTC
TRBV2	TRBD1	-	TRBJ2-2	CASSTGTGNTGELFF	TGTGCCAGCAGCACCGGGACAGGGAACACCGGGGAGCTGTTTTTT
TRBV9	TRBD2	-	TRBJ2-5	CASSVAGLAGGPGETQYF	TGTGCCAGCAGCGTAGCTGGACTAGCGGGGGGGCCGGGGGAGACCCAGTACTTC
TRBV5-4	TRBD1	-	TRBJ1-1	CASSPPTGRSTEAFF	TGTGCCAGCAGCCCCCCGACAGGGAGGAGCACTGAAGCTTTCTTT
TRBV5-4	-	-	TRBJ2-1	CASSLPGSAYNEQFF	TGTGCCAGCAGCTTGCCCGGGTCCGCCTACAATGAGCAGTTCTTC
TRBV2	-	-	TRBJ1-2	CAFRVYTF	TGTGCCTTCCGAGTCTACACCTTC
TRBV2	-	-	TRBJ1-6	CASRPPGLAGASPLHF	TGTGCCAGCAGACCCCCCGGGCTCGCAGGGGCTTCACCCCTCCACTTT
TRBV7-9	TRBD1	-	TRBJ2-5	CATQTGMIETQYF	TGTGCCACCCAGACAGGGATGATAGAGACCCAGTACTTC
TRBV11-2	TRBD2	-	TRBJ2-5	CASSTPRLAGVETQYF	TGTGCCAGCAGCACGCCCCGACTAGCGGGGGTAGAGACCCAGTACTTC